This TCR beta chain was found in a study of blood T cells in healthy people across ages. V lost 6 bases and J lost 6, with 10 bases in between. Germline CDR1 SNHLY, CDR2 FYNNEI. The CDR3 loop spans 12 amino acids. The second PCR ran about 6 to 11 cycles with a sample-barcoded 5' primer and J-beta primers. TCRdb processed the 5' RACE reads anew with MiXCR; each CDR3 protein has one entry. In the table there are roughly 700,000 distinct CDR3 sequences, approximately 50% of which are singletons. This clonotype originated in a woman aged 55-70 years in good health. The V and J genes are TRBV2 and TRBJ2-3, with D possibly TRBD2 on 6 matching bases. Sequenced sample: blood. CDR3 DNA sequence: TGTGCCAGCAGCCCGGGGGTGGATACGCAGTATTTT. Its translation is CASSPGVDTQYF. The variable domain in full, with the rest retrieved from reference TRBV2 and TRBJ2-3, is EPEVTQTPSHQVTQMGQEVILRCVPISNHLYFYWYRQILGQKVEFLVSFYNNEISEKSEIFDDQFSVERPDGSNFTLKIRSTKLEDSAMYFCASSPGVDTQYFGPGTRLTVL.